This TCR beta chain was recovered during a study of Tregs in tolerant kidney transplant recipients. The method was immunoSEQ multiplex PCR; TCRdb's version includes in-frame clones alone and lacks a portion of them. Among some 110,000 clones, roughly 92% were seen once, and the ten largest hold less than 0.7%. Findings of the study overall: Tregs expanded with activated donor B cells seemed most donor-specific.

Trimming left V 8 bases short and J 0 bases short, with 8 bases between. Germline V CDR1 and CDR2: ENHRY, SYGVKD. This CDR3 has 12 amino acids. On this clone: Its antigen is unknown.

The sequence came from a human donor in good health. The chain recombines TRBV10-3 with TRBJ2-7, with a tentative D call TRBD1 (5 bases). Sequenced material: CD4+ T cells from blood. The CDR3 bases are TGTGCCATCCGACAGAGCTCCTACGAGCAGTACTTC. Translating gives CAIRQSSYEQYF.